This entry concerns a single T cell receptor beta chain. Its antigen is still unknown. Germline V gene lookup returns CDR1 LNHDA and CDR2 SQIVND (reference sequence). V was pared by 8 bases and J by 7 bases, with 9 bases of the junction left unmatched. This CDR3 has 15 amino acids. PCR employed 60 Vbeta and 13 Jbeta primers. Generated by immunoSEQ multiplex PCR, the TCRdb table keeps only in-frame clones and is missing some. Here the sample spans hundreds of thousands of clones, 75% to 80% being singletons. This record belongs to a study of cytomegalovirus exposure and HLA in healthy donors. Across the whole study: Samples from HLA-typed donors yielded approximately 88 million unique TCRs in an early data release. Study conclusions and caveats: Among TCR beta chains, those listed as cytomegalovirus-associated numbered more than 150. Most TCR sequences were uncommon, yet certain public TCRs appeared in many donors. Follow-up analysis later connected one missense variant in DCLRE1C with trimming of TCR beta V- and J-genes.

Sequenced sample: PBMCs. The TCR was taken from a male donor in good health and CMV-seronegative. The chain links TRBV19 to TRBJ2-2, with TRBD2 matching 11 bases. CDR3 nucleotides: TGTGCCAGTGCGCTAGCGGGAGGTCAGCACGGGGAGCTGTTTTTT. Amino acid sequence: CASALAGGQHGELFF.